Listed below are T cell receptor beta chains from one sample, sequenced in a study of PD-1 blockade in classical Hodgkin lymphoma. Sequencing used immunoSEQ multiplex PCR; TCRdb keeps in-frame clones, though not all of them. The table has some 86,000 clones, about nine tenths seen once. The sample was peripheral blood mononuclear cells (PBMCs), taken before the fourth cycle of nivolumab. The receptor source for this set is a human donor with classical Hodgkin lymphoma. CDR3s include the opening cysteine and the closing phenylalanine or tryptophan. A D gene is named only where the DNA matches it firmly. A row's size may be missing; if present it is once, few, many or a size class.

D gene,clone size,J gene,V gene,CDR3 DNA,CDR3 protein
-,few,TRBJ1-6,TRBV21-1,TGTGCCAGCAGGCTAAAGAATTCACCCCTCCACTTT,CASRLKNSPLHF
-,-,TRBJ1-2,TRBV19,TGTGCCAGTAGTATAGTTGGGGCAGACTATGGCTACACCTTC,CASSIVGADYGYTF
-,-,TRBJ2-7,TRBV5-1,TGCGCCAGCAGCTTGGGGGGTACAGGAACCTACGAGCAGTACTTC,CASSLGGTGTYEQYF
TRBD2,-,TRBJ2-6,TRBV27,TGTGCCAGCCTGGCGGGGGGTTTCTCTGGGGCCAACGTCCTGACTTTC,CASLAGGFSGANVLTF
-,once,TRBJ2-6,TRBV30,TGTGCCTGGAGGCTGACAGATCTCTCTGGGGCCAACGTCCTGACTTTC,CAWRLTDLSGANVLTF
-,-,TRBJ2-3,TRBV11-1,TGTGCCAGCAGCTTAGACTTTAGCACAGATACGCAGTATTTT,CASSLDFSTDTQYF
-,-,TRBJ2-7,TRBV9,TGTGCCAGCAGCGTAGACAACGAGCAGTACTTC,CASSVDNEQYF
-,-,TRBJ2-6,TRBV18,TGTGCCAGCTCACCACGAACGGGGTTAGGGTTCTCTGGGGCCAACGTCCTGACTTTC,CASSPRTGLGFSGANVLTF
TRBD2,-,TRBJ2-1,TRBV4-3,TGCGCCAGCAGCCAAGAAGATCTAGCGGGGGGGATAGATGAGCAGTTCTTC,CASSQEDLAGGIDEQFF
TRBD1,-,TRBJ2-7,TRBV5-8,TGTGCCAGCAGCCAGGAGCCCGCGACAGGGACCTACGAGCAGTACTTC,CASSQEPATGTYEQYF
-,once,TRBJ2-3,TRBV9,TGTGCCAGCAGCGTAGAGGTCAGGGGTCCAGATACGCAGTATTTT,CASSVEVRGPDTQYF
-,-,TRBJ1-2,TRBV6-5,TGTGCCAGCAGGCCGGGACGGATTTATGGCTACACCTTC,CASRPGRIYGYTF
TRBD1,-,TRBJ1-6,TRBV4-2,TGTGCCAGCATGGACAGGGGGCTCTCACCCCTCCACTTT,CASMDRGLSPLHF
-,-,TRBJ2-1,TRBV7-2,TGTGCCAGCAGCTTAGAATGGAGTCCCTACAATGAGCAGTTCTTC,CASSLEWSPYNEQFF
-,-,TRBJ1-2,TRBV2,TGTGCCAGCAGTGAGAGGGGCCCTAACTATGGCTACACCTTC,CASSERGPNYGYTF
TRBD1,-,TRBJ2-7,TRBV6-5,TGTGCCAGCAGTCGGACAGGGCTCAACGAGCAGTACTTC,CASSRTGLNEQYF
-,-,TRBJ2-1,TRBV6-1,TGTGCCAGCAGTGATGAGGGGGGGGCGATCAATGAGCAGTTCTTC,CASSDEGGAINEQFF
-,-,TRBJ2-3,TRBV21-1,TGTGCCAGCGCTCCCGGGGACAGGGACACAGATACGCAGTATTTT,CASAPGDRDTDTQYF
-,-,TRBJ2-3,TRBV2,TGTGCCAGCAGTGAAGGTCAAGGCACAGATACGCAGTATTTT,CASSEGQGTDTQYF
-,-,TRBJ2-7,TRBV9,TGTGCCAGCAGCGCCACAGGACTCCCCTCCTACGAGCAGTACTTC,CASSATGLPSYEQYF
-,few,TRBJ2-1,TRBV6-4,TGTGCCAGCAGTGACTCTGGCCAGGGGTACAATGAGCAGTTCTTC,CASSDSGQGYNEQFF
-,-,TRBJ1-1,TRBV18,TGTGCCAGCTCACCCTTATTAGGGCGTCTGAACACTGAAGCTTTCTTT,CASSPLLGRLNTEAFF
TRBD1,-,TRBJ1-5,TRBV2,TGTGCCATCTCCGGGACAGAGGTCAATCAGCCCCAGCATTTT,CAISGTEVNQPQHF
TRBD2,-,TRBJ2-1,TRBV5-1,TGCGCCAGCAGAGATCTAGCGGGGGGGCTCTTACCCAATGAGCAGTTCTTC,CASRDLAGGLLPNEQFF
-,few,TRBJ2-7,TRBV30,TGTGCCTGGACCGGATTCCTGAGCTCCTACGAGCAGTACTTC,CAWTGFLSSYEQYF
-,-,TRBJ2-7,TRBV4-2,TGTGCCAGCAGCCAAGTAGGGTTGAACGAGCAGTACTTC,CASSQVGLNEQYF
TRBD1,-,TRBJ2-5,TRBV5-6,TGTGCCAGCAGCCCTGGAGGCAGGGGGACAGAGACCCAGTACTTC,CASSPGGRGTETQYF
-,-,TRBJ2-5,TRBV20-1,TGCAGTGCTACACGACAAGAGACCCAGTACTTC,CSATRQETQYF
-,-,TRBJ2-7,TRBV27,TGTGCCAGCCAAAGTGCGGGGAGGTCCTACGAGCAGTACTTC,CASQSAGRSYEQYF
-,-,TRBJ2-7,TRBV7-9,TGTGCCAGCAGCTTAGCCGGCGGCAGCTACGAGCAGTACTTC,CASSLAGGSYEQYF
TRBD1,-,TRBJ1-3,TRBV19,TGTGCCAGTAGAATGAACCGGGACAGGGACAACACCATATATTTT,CASRMNRDRDNTIYF